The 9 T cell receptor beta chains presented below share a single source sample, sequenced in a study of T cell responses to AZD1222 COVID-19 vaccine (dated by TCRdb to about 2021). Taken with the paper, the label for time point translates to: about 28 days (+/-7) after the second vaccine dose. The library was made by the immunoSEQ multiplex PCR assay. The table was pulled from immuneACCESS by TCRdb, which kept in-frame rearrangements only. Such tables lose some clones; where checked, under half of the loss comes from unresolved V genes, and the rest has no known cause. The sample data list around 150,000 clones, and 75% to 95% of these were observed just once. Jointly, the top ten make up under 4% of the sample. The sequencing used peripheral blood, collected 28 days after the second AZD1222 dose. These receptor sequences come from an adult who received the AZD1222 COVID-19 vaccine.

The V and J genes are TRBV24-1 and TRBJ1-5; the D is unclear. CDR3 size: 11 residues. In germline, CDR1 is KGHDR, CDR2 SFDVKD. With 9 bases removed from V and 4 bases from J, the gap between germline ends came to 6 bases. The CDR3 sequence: CATGVNQPQHF. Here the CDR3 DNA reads TGTGCCACCGGGGTTAATCAGCCCCAGCATTTT.

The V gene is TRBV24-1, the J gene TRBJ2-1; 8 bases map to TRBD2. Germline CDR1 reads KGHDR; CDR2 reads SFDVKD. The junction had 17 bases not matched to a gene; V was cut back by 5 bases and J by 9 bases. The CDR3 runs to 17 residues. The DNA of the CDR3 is TGTGCCACCAGTGTCCCCTCCGGGACTAGAGGGCTCAGTGAGCAGTTCTTC. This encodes CATSVPSGTRGLSEQFF.

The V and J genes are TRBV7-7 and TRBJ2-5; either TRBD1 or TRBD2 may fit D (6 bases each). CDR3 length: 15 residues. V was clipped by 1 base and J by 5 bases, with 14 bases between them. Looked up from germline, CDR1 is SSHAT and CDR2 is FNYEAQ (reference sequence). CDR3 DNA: TGTGCCAGCAGCTTAGTGGGGGGCGCAGGGGAGACCCAGTACTTC. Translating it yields CASSLVGGAGETQYF.

In DNA, the CDR3 is TGCAGCGTTGAGGACACCTATGAAGCTTTCTTT. This translates into CSVEDTYEAFF. The chain has TRBV29-1 and TRBJ1-1, with D tentatively TRBD1 (5 bases). The V and J ends lost 3 bases and 7 bases respectively, with 9 bases between them. This CDR3 is built from 11 residues. Germline V gene data show CDR1 as SQVTM and CDR2 as ANQGSEA. The full variable domain, with the rest looked up from reference TRBV29-1 and TRBJ1-1, is SAVISQKPSRDICQRGTSLTIQCQVDSQVTMMFWYRQQPGQSLTLIATANQGSEATYESGFVIDKFPISRPNLTFSTLTVSNMSPEDSSIYLCSVEDTYEAFFGQGTRLTVV.

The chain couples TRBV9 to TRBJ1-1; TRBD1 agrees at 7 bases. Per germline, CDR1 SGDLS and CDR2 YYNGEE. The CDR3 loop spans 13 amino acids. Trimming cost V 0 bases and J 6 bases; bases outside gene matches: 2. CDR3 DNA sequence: TGTGCCAGCAGCGTAGCCGGGACAGCTGAAGCTTTCTTT. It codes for CASSVAGTAEAFF.

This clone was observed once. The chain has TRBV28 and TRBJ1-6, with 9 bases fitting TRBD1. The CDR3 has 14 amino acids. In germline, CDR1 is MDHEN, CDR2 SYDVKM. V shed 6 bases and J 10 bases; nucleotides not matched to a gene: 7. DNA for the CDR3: TGTGCCAGCAGGAGGACAGGGGCCACCTCACCCCTCCACTTT. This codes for CASRRTGATSPLHF.

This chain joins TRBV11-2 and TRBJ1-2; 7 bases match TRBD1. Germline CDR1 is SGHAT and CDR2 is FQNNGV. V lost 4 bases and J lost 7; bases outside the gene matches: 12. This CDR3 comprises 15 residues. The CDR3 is CASSSIQGNAAGYTF. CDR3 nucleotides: TGTGCCAGCAGCTCGATACAGGGGAATGCAGCTGGCTACACCTTC.

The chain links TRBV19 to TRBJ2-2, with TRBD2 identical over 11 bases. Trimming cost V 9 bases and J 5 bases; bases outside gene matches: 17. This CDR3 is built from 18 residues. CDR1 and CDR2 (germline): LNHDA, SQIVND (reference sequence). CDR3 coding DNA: TGTGCCAGCCGCCTCGGGACTAGCGGCCTGCTAGGGACCGGGGAGCTGTTTTTT. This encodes CASRLGTSGLLGTGELFF.

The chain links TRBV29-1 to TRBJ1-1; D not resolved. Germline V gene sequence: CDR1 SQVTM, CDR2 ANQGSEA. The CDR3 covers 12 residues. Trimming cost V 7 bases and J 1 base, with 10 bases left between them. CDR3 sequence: CSGGKGNTEAFF. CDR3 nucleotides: TGCAGCGGGGGTAAGGGGAACACTGAAGCTTTCTTT.